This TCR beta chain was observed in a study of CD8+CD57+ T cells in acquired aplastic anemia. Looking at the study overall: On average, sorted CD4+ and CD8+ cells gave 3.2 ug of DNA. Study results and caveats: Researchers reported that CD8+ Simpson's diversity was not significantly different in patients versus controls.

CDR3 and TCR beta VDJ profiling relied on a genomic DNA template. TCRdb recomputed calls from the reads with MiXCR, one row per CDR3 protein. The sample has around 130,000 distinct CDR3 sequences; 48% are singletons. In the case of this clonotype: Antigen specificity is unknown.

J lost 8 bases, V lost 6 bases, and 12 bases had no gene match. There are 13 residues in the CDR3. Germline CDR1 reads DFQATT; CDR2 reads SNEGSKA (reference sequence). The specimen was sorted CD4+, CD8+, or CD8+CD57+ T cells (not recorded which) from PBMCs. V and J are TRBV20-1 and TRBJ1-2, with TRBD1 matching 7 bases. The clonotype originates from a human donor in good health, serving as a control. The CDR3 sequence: CSAQDRQTGGYTF. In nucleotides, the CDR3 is TGCAGTGCACAGGACAGGCAAACGGGAGGCTACACCTTC.